This note documents a single TCR beta chain sequence. Antigen: not known. This entry belongs to a study of beta chain features in type 1 diabetes. Study outcomes and limitations: VDJ junctions from patients with type 1 diabetes contained fewer insertions and more deletions. Within patients, naive, central memory and Treg TCRB repertoires seemed more similar than within healthy donors.

Reverse transcribing all isolated RNA meant expressed TCRB transcripts were sequenced. The method was immunoSEQ multiplex PCR; TCRdb's version includes in-frame clones alone and lacks a portion of them. The repertoire holds under 400,000 clones, with approximately 15% as singletons. The origin of this receptor is a man under 40 in good health. Sequences were obtained from central memory CD4+ T cells from blood.

The CDR3 here is CASSEQDEQFF. DNA for the CDR3: TGTGCCAGCAGTGAACAGGATGAGCAGTTCTTC. The rearrangement links TRBV6-1 to TRBJ2-1, with D unresolved. V was clipped by 2 bases and J by 8 bases, with 4 bases between them. CDR3 length: 11 residues. The V gene's germline CDR1 is MNHNS and CDR2 SASEGT.